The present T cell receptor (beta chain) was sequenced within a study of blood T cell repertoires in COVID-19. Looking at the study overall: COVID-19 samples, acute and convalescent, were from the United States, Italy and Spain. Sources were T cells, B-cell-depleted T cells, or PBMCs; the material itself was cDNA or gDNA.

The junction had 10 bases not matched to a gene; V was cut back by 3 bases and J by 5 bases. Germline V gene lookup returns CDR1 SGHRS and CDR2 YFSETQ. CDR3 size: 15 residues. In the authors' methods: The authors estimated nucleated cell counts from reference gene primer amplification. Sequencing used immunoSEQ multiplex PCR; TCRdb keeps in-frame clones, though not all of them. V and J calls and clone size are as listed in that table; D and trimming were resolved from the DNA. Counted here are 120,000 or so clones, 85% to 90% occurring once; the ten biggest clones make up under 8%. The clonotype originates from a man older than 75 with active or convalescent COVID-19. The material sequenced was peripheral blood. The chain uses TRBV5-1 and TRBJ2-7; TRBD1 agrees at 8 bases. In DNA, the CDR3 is TGCGCCAGCAGCTGGGGCCCGCAGGGGGCGAACGAGCAGTACTTC. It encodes CASSWGPQGANEQYF.